This T cell receptor (beta chain) comes out of a study of blood T cell repertoires in COVID-19. Turning to the study itself: Acute and convalescent COVID-19 samples came from the United States, Italy and Spain. Sources were T cells, B-cell-depleted T cells, or PBMCs; the material itself was cDNA or gDNA.

V shed 5 bases, J shed 5 bases, and the junction held 15 bases outside the gene matches. This CDR3 is 18 amino acids long. The V gene's germline CDR1 is MNHNY and CDR2 SVGAGI (reference sequence). How the authors handled the data: Estimation of nucleated cell counts was performed using reference gene primer amplification. TCRdb keeps only in-frame clones here, not all; method: immunoSEQ multiplex PCR. V, J and clone size were drawn from that table, and D and trimming were deduced from the DNA. The profile shows some 100,000 clones, around 89% of them singletons. The receptor's source is a human donor with acute or convalescent COVID-19. The donor label of this sample is uncertain. The sequenced sample was peripheral blood. The chain has TRBV6-6 and TRBJ2-4; 10 bases are a match to TRBD1. The CDR3 sequence is CASSRQGALLAGENIQYF. The CDR3 region has the DNA TGTGCCAGCAGTCGACAGGGGGCGCTTTTGGCGGGGGAAAACATTCAGTACTTC.